These 14 T cell receptor beta chains were sequenced from one sample in a study of Ad26.COV2.S vaccination and SARS-CoV-2 variants. Treatment in this sample: over 15 received Ad26.COV2.S at low or high dose, single or two shots; about five received placebo; per-sample allocation not given. Vaccine and placebo recipients were sampled on day 63 after the first injection. Libraries were prepared by immunoSEQ multiplex PCR; TCRdb keeps only in-frame clonotypes and omits some of them. The repertoire holds 400,000 to 450,000 clones, with 75% to 95% as singletons. The starting material was peripheral blood, obtained in a trial of Ad26.COV2.S vaccine versus placebo. The source of these receptors is a person between 18 and 65 years old who received the Ad26.COV2.S COVID-19 vaccine or a placebo.

V is TRBV10-2 and J is TRBJ2-1; a possible D gene is TRBD2 (5 bases). This CDR3 has 13 residues. Germline V gene sequence: CDR1 WSHSY, CDR2 SAAADI. With 4 bases removed from V and 4 bases from J, the gap between germline ends came to 8 bases. The CDR3 is CASSGTRYNEQFF. The CDR3 DNA sequence: TGCGCCAGCAGTGGCACTAGGTACAATGAGCAGTTCTTC.

The chain employs TRBV7-8 and TRBJ2-3; a possible D gene is TRBD2 (5 bases). CDR3 length: 17 residues. Trimming shortened V by 3 bases and J by 0 bases, and 16 bases separated the two germline ends. Germline CDR1 and CDR2: SGHVS and FQNEAQ. Here the CDR3 reads CASSFLEGGSSTDTQYF. The CDR3 DNA reads as TGTGCCAGCAGCTTCCTTGAAGGAGGTAGTAGCACAGATACGCAGTATTTT.

The rearrangement joins TRBV9 to TRBJ2-1; D unclear. The CDR3 covers 13 residues. Germline V CDR1 and CDR2: SGDLS, YYNGEE. V was clipped by 1 base and J by 5 bases, with 7 bases between them. The CDR3 DNA reads as TGTGCCAGCAGCGTACCCAGTGACAATGAGCAGTTCTTC. Protein: CASSVPSDNEQFF.

The V call is TRBV6-2 or TRBV6-3, the J call TRBJ2-7, with TRBD1 matching over 7 bases. CDR1 and CDR2 from the germline V gene are MNHEY and SVGEGT. V lost 7 bases to trimming and J lost 6 bases; unmatched junction nucleotides: 12. CDR3 length: 14 residues. The chain's CDR3 is CASIPRQGISEQYF. The CDR3, as DNA: TGTGCCAGCATCCCGAGACAGGGAATATCCGAGCAGTACTTC.

The V gene is TRBV5-4, the J gene TRBJ2-7; D gene unclear. The CDR3 loop spans 13 amino acids. The germline gives CDR1 SGHNT, CDR2 YYREEE (reference sequence). V lost 2 bases to trimming and J lost 0 bases, with 6 bases between them. The CDR3 coding sequence is TGTGCCAGCAGCTTAGTTAGCTCCTACGAGCAGTACTTC. Amino acid sequence: CASSLVSSYEQYF.

CDR3 amino acids: CSASKREGLDEQFF. In DNA, the CDR3 is TGCAGTGCTAGTAAGCGGGAGGGCCTGGATGAGCAGTTCTTC. The chain is built from TRBV20-1 and TRBJ2-1; 10 bases line up with TRBD2. Germline V gene sequence: CDR1 DFQATT, CDR2 SNEGSKA (reference sequence). There are 14 residues in the CDR3. V lost 3 bases, J lost 8 bases, and 7 bases stayed unmatched.

The chain uses TRBV21-1 and TRBJ2-7; TRBD2 reflects the table's D call only, with no check against the DNA. TRBV21-1 is marked as a pseudogene. The CDR3 has 15 amino acids. CDR3 loop: CASSNRGRSSYEQYF. CDR3 DNA sequence: TGTGCCAGCAGCAACCGCGGGAGGTCCTCCTACGAGCAGTACTTC.

The gene calls are TRBV29-1 and TRBJ2-1; TRBD1 matches 7 bases. Looked up from germline, CDR1 is SQVTM and CDR2 is ANQGSEA. This CDR3 is 14 amino acids long. The J segment lost 9 bases and the V segment lost 6 bases, leaving 14 bases of the junction unmatched. The CDR3 region has the DNA TGCAGCGTGGCGGATTGGACAGGCCCTTCTGAGCAGTTCTTC. Amino acid sequence: CSVADWTGPSEQFF.

V usage is TRBV19 and J usage is TRBJ1-4; 9 bases agree with TRBD1. Germline-derived CDR1 and CDR2 are LNHDA and SQIVND (reference sequence). V shed 5 bases, J shed 5 bases, and the junction held 3 bases outside the gene matches. This CDR3 region has 14 residues. The CDR3 DNA reads as TGTGCCAGTAGTCGGGGACAGGGAAATGAAAAACTGTTTTTT. It encodes CASSRGQGNEKLFF.

The CDR3 DNA reads TGTGCTAGTGGTCCCGGGACAGCTCTGAACACTGAAGCTTTCTTT. It is translated as CASGPGTALNTEAFF. The chain combines TRBV12-5 with TRBJ1-1, with 7 bases matching TRBD1. The CDR3 extends over 15 amino acids. The V and J ends lost 5 bases and 0 bases, in that order; junction bases with no gene match: 6. The germline gives CDR1 LGHNT, CDR2 FRNRAP. The full variable domain, in which reference TRBV12-5 and TRBJ1-1 provide the parts outside the CDR3, is DARVTQTPRHKVTEMGQEVTMRCQPILGHNTVFWYRQTMMQGLELLAYFRNRAPLDDSGMPKDRFSAEMPDATLATLKIQPSEPRDSAVYFCASGPGTALNTEAFFGQGTRLTVV.

This clone showed up just a few times. J is TRBJ2-7 and V is TRBV11-2; 7 bases match TRBD2. Germline V lookup: CDR1 SGHAT, CDR2 FQNNGV. Losses at the gene ends were 6 bases for V and 12 bases for J; bases not matched to a gene: 14. The CDR3 length is 13 residues. CDR3 in DNA: TGTGCCAGCAGAGTAGGACTAGTTCATTTGCCGTACTTC. It translates to CASRVGLVHLPYF.

The rearrangement links TRBV18 to TRBJ2-1; 10 nucleotides match TRBD2. The junction had 3 bases not matched to a gene; V was cut back by 0 bases and J by 4 bases. This CDR3 spans 16 amino acids. CDR1 and CDR2 (germline): KGHSH, LQKENI. In DNA form, the CDR3 reads TGTGCCAGCTCACCACCGAAACTAGCGGGATACAATGAGCAGTTCTTC. Amino acid sequence: CASSPPKLAGYNEQFF. The full variable domain, rest sourced from reference TRBV18 and TRBJ2-1, is NAGVMQNPRHLVRRRGQEARLRCSPMKGHSHVYWYRQLPEEGLKFMVYLQKENIIDESGMPKERFSAEFPKEGPSILRIQQVVRGDSAAYFCASSPPKLAGYNEQFFGPGTRLTVL.

This chain uses TRBV28 with TRBJ2-7; the match to TRBD2 covers 10 bases. Germline V gives CDR1 MDHEN, CDR2 SYDVKM. There are 14 residues in the CDR3. Trimming removed 8 bases from V and 7 bases from J; junction bases left unmatched: 11. As DNA, the CDR3 is TGTGCCAGCCCTCCTAGCGGGAGTTCATTTGAGCAGTACTTC. It codes for CASPPSGSSFEQYF.

This chain links TRBV9 with TRBJ1-3; 7 bases align to TRBD1. Germline V gene lookup returns CDR1 SGDLS and CDR2 YYNGEE. The CDR3 covers 18 residues. Trimming at V came to 0 bases and at J to 0 bases, leaving 9 bases not matched to a gene. The CDR3 loop is CASSVGGGLPISGNTIYF. CDR3 in DNA: TGTGCCAGCAGCGTAGGAGGGGGCCTTCCTATCTCTGGAAACACCATATATTTT.